Listed here are 27 T cell receptor beta chains from one sample, sequenced in a study of T cell responses to AZD1222 COVID-19 vaccine. Data came from immunoSEQ multiplex PCR; TCRdb stores just in-frame clones and leaves some out. The top ten clones hold approximately 30% of a sample with around 120,000 clones, approximately 91% of them seen once. The sequencing used peripheral blood, collected on day 0 of AZD1222 vaccination. These receptors were obtained from an adult in good health.

This chain joins TRBV24-1 and TRBJ2-3; 12 nucleotides agree with TRBD2. Unmatched junction bases numbered 3, after V lost 4 bases and J lost 5 bases. The CDR3 runs 15 residues. The V gene's germline CDR1 is KGHDR and CDR2 SFDVKD. The CDR3, as DNA: TGTGCCACCAGTGACCCTAGCGGGGGGGTAGATACGCAGTATTTT. This codes for CATSDPSGGVDTQYF.

The chain is built from TRBV10-3 and TRBJ2-7, with TRBD1 matching over 9 bases. Germline lookup yields CDR1 ENHRY and CDR2 SYGVKD. With 6 bases clipped from V and 5 bases from J, the junction kept 8 bases outside the gene matches. This CDR3 is 14 amino acids long. As DNA, the CDR3 is TGTGCCATCAGGGACAGGGGCCTGGGGGACGAGCAGTACTTC. Its translation: CAIRDRGLGDEQYF.

The chain uses TRBV9 and TRBJ2-7, with TRBD2 as a possible D gene (7 bases). CDR1 is SGDLS and CDR2 is YYNGEE in the germline V gene. The CDR3 runs to 14 residues. The V end lost 4 bases, the J end lost 4 bases, and 15 bases lay between the germline ends. The CDR3 sequence is CASSPLGGRYEQYF. The CDR3 coding sequence is TGTGCCAGCAGCCCCCTGGGGGGGCGGTACGAGCAGTACTTC.

This chain connects TRBV5-6 to TRBJ2-1; no clear D gene. Germline loops: CDR1 SGHDT, CDR2 YYEEEE. Between the trimmed V and J ends, which lost 4 bases and 7 bases, there was a span of 24 bases. The CDR3 spans 17 residues. CDR3: CASSPPRNEWVDNEQFF. The CDR3 region has the DNA TGTGCCAGCAGCCCACCCCGGAATGAGTGGGTGGATAATGAGCAGTTCTTC. The variable domain in full, with the rest retrieved from reference TRBV5-6 and TRBJ2-1, is DAGVTQSPTHLIKTRGQQVTLRCSPKSGHDTVSWYQQALGQGPQFIFQYYEEEERQRGNFPDRFSGHQFPNYSSELNVNALLLGDSALYLCASSPPRNEWVDNEQFFGPGTRLTVL.

The rearrangement joins TRBV6-5 to TRBJ2-1, with unresolved D. The CDR3 has 12 residues. V lost 2 bases to trimming and J lost 6 bases, with 5 bases between them. From germline, CDR1 is MNHEY and CDR2 SVGAGI. The CDR3 region is CASSYVGNEQFF. The CDR3 coding sequence is TGTGCCAGCAGTTACGTCGGCAATGAGCAGTTCTTC.

This clone has just a few counts. V and J are TRBV14 and TRBJ1-5; D gene unclear. The V end was cut by 1 base, the J end by 3 bases, with 7 bases between. The CDR3 is 14 residues long. CDR1 is SGHDN, CDR2 FVKESK, per germline. DNA for the CDR3: TGTGCCAGCAGCCAAGGACCGTACAATCAGCCCCAGCATTTT. This codes for CASSQGPYNQPQHF. Complete variable domain (other parts from reference TRBV14 and TRBJ1-5): EAGVTQFPSHSVIEKGQTVTLRCDPISGHDNLYWYRRVMGKEIKFLLHFVKESKQDESGMPNNRFLAERTGGTYSTLKVQPAELEDSGVYFCASSQGPYNQPQHFGDGTRLSIL.

The chain joins TRBV29-1 to TRBJ1-2, with D possibly matching TRBD1 (6 bases). V lost 7 bases and J lost 8, with 11 bases in between. The CDR3 runs 10 residues. Germline V gives CDR1 SQVTM, CDR2 ANQGSEA. In DNA, the CDR3 is TGCAGCGCAGGGGAAGAGGGCTACACCTTC. Translating it yields CSAGEEGYTF.

A note on this clone: In the same sample, other DNA sequences code for this CDR3. This rearrangement joins TRBV5-5 to TRBJ1-5; D is unclear. The germline V gene has CDR1 SGHKS and CDR2 YYEKEE (reference sequence). Trimming removed 0 bases at V and 2 bases at J, with 6 bases between. This CDR3 region has 14 residues. The CDR3 reads CASSLAVGNQPQHF. CDR3 DNA sequence: TGTGCCAGCAGCTTGGCGGTCGGCAATCAGCCCCAGCATTTT. The whole variable domain, filled in from reference TRBV5-5 and TRBJ1-5, reads DAGVTQSPTHLIKTRGQQVTLRCSPISGHKSVSWYQQVLGQGPQFIFQYYEKEERGRGNFPDRFSARQFPNYSSELNVNALLLGDSALYLCASSLAVGNQPQHFGDGTRLSIL.

This rearrangement joins TRBV19 to TRBJ2-2, with a tentative D call TRBD2 (6 bases). Trimming took off 2 bases at V and 4 bases at J, with 17 bases between the two ends. This CDR3 comprises 17 residues. Germline V gene lookup returns CDR1 LNHDA and CDR2 SQIVND (reference sequence). CDR3 in DNA: TGTGCCAGTAGTATAAAGAAAGGAGGGTTGGGCACCGGGGAGCTGTTTTTT. Its translation: CASSIKKGGLGTGELFF.

The chain has TRBV9 and TRBJ1-4; no firm D call. From germline, CDR1 is SGDLS and CDR2 YYNGEE. This CDR3 has 15 residues. V was clipped by 0 bases and J by 4 bases, with 10 bases between them. The CDR3 DNA is TGTGCCAGCAGCGTAGAGGCAACAGTTAATGAAAAACTGTTTTTT. Protein: CASSVEATVNEKLFF.

The J gene is TRBJ1-6, the V gene TRBV3-1 (or the pseudogene TRBV3-2), with D possibly being TRBD1 (5 bases). Looked up from germline, CDR1 is LGHDT and CDR2 is YNNKEL (reference sequence). Trimming left V 1 base short and J 9 bases short, with 13 bases between. This CDR3 is 15 amino acids long. CDR3 residues: CASSQGGTGSSPLHF. The CDR3 bases are TGTGCCAGCAGCCAAGGGGGGACGGGGAGTTCACCCCTCCACTTT.

This clone was recorded once. J is TRBJ2-7 and V is TRBV30; 7 bases agree with TRBD1. Per the germline V gene, CDR1 is GTSNPN and CDR2 is SVGIG (reference sequence). The CDR3 spans 13 residues. V shed 3 bases, J shed 2 bases, and the junction held 4 bases outside the gene matches. The CDR3 spells CAWSRGQAYEQYF. The CDR3 DNA reads as TGTGCCTGGAGCCGTGGACAGGCCTACGAGCAGTACTTC.

The chain joins TRBV19 to TRBJ1-1; D may be TRBD1 (5 bases). Looked up from germline, CDR1 is LNHDA and CDR2 is SQIVND (reference sequence). The ends were cut back, 3 bases at V and 0 bases at J, with 14 bases in the middle. This CDR3 is 16 amino acids long. CDR3 DNA: TGTGCCAGTAGTATCCAGGGAGGGCTCATGAACACTGAAGCTTTCTTT. Its translation: CASSIQGGLMNTEAFF.

The chain is built from TRBV27 and TRBJ2-7, with TRBD2 matching 13 bases. The CDR3 length is 18 residues. J was trimmed by 2 bases and V by 6 bases; bases with no gene match: 13. Germline CDR1 and CDR2: MNHEY and SMNVEV (reference sequence). CDR3: CASRRPLGTSGNPYEQYF. CDR3 bases: TGTGCCAGCAGGCGCCCCCTAGGGACTAGCGGGAATCCCTACGAGCAGTACTTC.

The V call is TRBV5-1, the J call TRBJ2-3, with no clear D. V lost 7 bases and J 0 bases, leaving 12 bases between the germline ends. This CDR3 comprises 14 residues. Germline loops: CDR1 SGHRS, CDR2 YFSETQ. The CDR3: CASGPGFSTDTQYF. The CDR3 nucleotides read TGCGCCAGCGGTCCCGGGTTCAGCACAGATACGCAGTATTTT.

V usage is TRBV4-1 and J usage is TRBJ2-7, with 9 bases aligning to TRBD2. V shed 0 bases and J 9 bases; nucleotides not matched to a gene: 12. The CDR3 has 16 amino acids. Germline CDR1 MGHRA, CDR2 YSYEKL. The CDR3 nucleotides read TGCGCCAGCAGCCAAGATCGAGATAGCGGGAGCGTCCGGCAGTACTTC. It codes for CASSQDRDSGSVRQYF.

The chain combines TRBV14 with TRBJ1-1, with D possibly being TRBD1 (6 bases). Trimming removed 0 bases from V and 6 bases from J, with 17 bases in between. The CDR3 consists of 16 residues. CDR1 and CDR2 (germline): SGHDN, FVKESK. The CDR3 sequence: CASSQDLGGPQAEAFF. In DNA, the CDR3 is TGTGCCAGCAGCCAAGATCTGGGGGGGCCCCAGGCTGAAGCTTTCTTT.

The chain joins TRBV7-9 to TRBJ1-4; TRBD1 aligns across 9 bases. Germline V gene sequence: CDR1 SEHNR, CDR2 FQNEAQ (reference sequence). The length of the CDR3 is 14 residues. The junction had 5 bases not matched to a gene; V was cut back by 5 bases and J by 7 bases. CDR3: CASSLGTGIEKLFF. The CDR3 nucleotides are TGTGCCAGCAGCCTCGGGACAGGGATTGAAAAACTGTTTTTT.

This chain connects TRBV5-1 to TRBJ2-7, with TRBD1 matching over 8 bases. Germline trimming cut 6 bases from V and 3 bases from J; bases unmatched to any gene: 8. Germline assignment: CDR1 SGHRS and CDR2 YFSETQ. The CDR3 is made up of 14 amino acids. CDR3 protein: CASTEAGGNYEQYF. CDR3 in DNA: TGCGCCAGCACGGAGGCAGGGGGCAACTACGAGCAGTACTTC.

The genes are TRBV2 and TRBJ1-3, with 9 positions matching TRBD1. The CDR3 has 14 residues. With 8 bases clipped from V and 2 bases from J, the junction kept 4 bases outside the gene matches. Germline-derived CDR1 and CDR2 are SNHLY and FYNNEI. This CDR3 reads CASLDRGAGNTIYF. The CDR3 DNA is TGTGCCAGCTTGGACAGGGGAGCTGGAAACACCATATATTTT.

This chain connects TRBV11-2 to TRBJ2-3; D gene uncertain. The CDR3 sequence is 13 residues long. Germline CDR1 SGHAT, CDR2 FQNNGV. V lost 3 bases and J lost 1, with 5 bases in between. The CDR3 loop is CASSLSGTDTQYF. In DNA form, the CDR3 reads TGTGCCAGCAGCTTGAGCGGCACAGATACGCAGTATTTT.

The chain joins TRBV3-1 (or the pseudogene TRBV3-2) to TRBJ1-1; D is undetermined. Trimming stripped 3 bases from V and 1 base from J, with 9 bases between. This CDR3 is 14 amino acids long. Germline assignment: CDR1 LGHDT and CDR2 YNNKEL (reference sequence). The CDR3 DNA is TGTGCCAGCAGCCACCTAACAACGAACACTGAAGCTTTCTTT. Its translation: CASSHLTTNTEAFF.

In its sample, this clone was seen once. The rearrangement links TRBV4-2 to TRBJ1-2; D not resolved. Germline V gene sequence: CDR1 LGHNA, CDR2 YNFKEQ. The CDR3 sequence is 14 residues long. V was shortened by 0 bases and J by 4 bases, with 9 bases between the two germline ends. The CDR3 region has the DNA TGTGCCAGCAGCCAAGATCGTACGGCCTATGGCTACACCTTC. Encoded protein: CASSQDRTAYGYTF.

J is TRBJ1-4 and V is TRBV25-1, with a possible D match to TRBD1 (6 bases). This CDR3 comprises 13 residues. The V gene lost 8 bases and the J gene lost 6 bases, with 13 bases spanning the gap. Germline V gene lookup returns CDR1 MGHDK and CDR2 SYGVNS. This CDR3 is CASGRGGDEKLFF. The CDR3 coding sequence is TGTGCCAGCGGCAGGGGTGGTGATGAAAAACTGTTTTTT.

The gene calls are TRBV4-3 and TRBJ1-6; tentative D call: TRBD1 (6 bases). V gave up 1 base and J gave up 4 bases, with 11 bases separating them. This CDR3 is 16 amino acids long. Germline lookup yields CDR1 LGHNA and CDR2 YSLEER. CDR3 region: CASSQGRGHYNSPLHF. The CDR3 DNA reads TGCGCCAGCAGCCAAGGAAGGGGACATTATAATTCACCCCTCCACTTT.

The rearrangement links TRBV7-3 to TRBJ1-2, with D possibly matching TRBD1 (6 bases). The CDR3 runs 13 residues. V was cut by 4 bases and J by 4 bases, with 10 bases left in between. Germline V gene lookup returns CDR1 SGHTA and CDR2 FQGTGA. The CDR3 sequence: CASSSGVGYGYTF. The CDR3 DNA reads TGTGCCAGCAGCTCAGGGGTGGGCTATGGCTACACCTTC.

The gene calls are TRBV6-1 and TRBJ1-1; D remains unclear. The germline V gene encodes CDR1 MNHNS and CDR2 SASEGT. Trimming took 4 bases from V and 0 from J, leaving 15 bases between them. The CDR3 has 16 residues. CDR3: CASSGSPLVMNTEAFF. CDR3 nucleotide sequence: TGTGCCAGCAGTGGCAGCCCTCTCGTGATGAACACTGAAGCTTTCTTT.